Reported below is one T cell receptor beta chain. It has no known antigen specificity. The source of the sample is a study of cytomegalovirus exposure and HLA in healthy donors listed by TCRdb under 2017. Regarding the research as a whole: An earlier analysis of 587 of the donors reported 276 Gb of sequence data and around 100 million unique TCR beta sequences obtained from around 190 million T cells. An early release covering roughly 580 HLA-typed donors comprised approximately 300 gigabases of sequencing data and roughly 86 million unique TCR sequences. Of the roughly 390 genotyped donors, 81% were placed in the genetic ancestry cluster associated with self-reported Caucasian donors. The aim of the study was to test whether cataloging public T cell receptors could identify signatures of past pathogen exposure. The T cell repertoires of 550 to 850 subjects were profiled by immunosequencing and related to cytomegalovirus serostatus. Along with the approximately 700-subject first cohort, a separate validation cohort of more than 90 different subjects was used. High-throughput TCR immunosequencing, statistical association of individual TCRs with disease status, and machine learning were combined to predict cytomegalovirus infection status. To study patterns of TCR occurrence, a later analysis re-analyzed previously published TCR beta repertoires from around 700 donors and added high-resolution HLA genotyping. The later analysis used no new phenotypic data to find candidate immune exposures, relying instead on TCR beta sequences and their occurrence across donors. An earlier analysis of 587 of the donors applied high-throughput TCR beta sequencing to assess whether each TCR beta V gene segment acted as functional or pseudogenic. Alongside the repertoire data, information on donor age, sex, ethnicity and CMV serostatus was compiled. Genome-wide SNP genotypes for about 60% of the 666 donors were used in a later genetic analysis, which treated that subset as a discovery cohort. All discovery cohort repertoires had been generated on a single sequencing platform. HLA typing covered class I and class II loci at four-digit resolution. The number of typed donors differed by locus: about 620-640 for A, B, C, DRB1 and DQB1; some 500 for DQA1; 606 for DPA1; and roughly 450 for DPB1. A few DR-DQ haplotypes were treated as single units for association and clustering because of strong linkage in the cohort. Among under 450 genotyped donors of the cohort, an average of approximately 240,000 unique TCR beta nucleotide sequences were sequenced per donor, around a sixth of them non-productive.

The method was the immunoSEQ multiplex PCR assay. A mixture of 60 forward primers for TCR Vbeta segments and 13 reverse primers for TCR Jbeta segments was used in the multiplex PCR. The CDR3 region of rearranged TCR beta genes was amplified from genomic DNA with a multiplex PCR assay. The Illumina HiSeq System was used to sequence the amplified TCR beta libraries as 87-base-pair reads. The paper's data handling went like this. In a later analysis, 80 million or so unique TCR beta chains were counted across the roughly 610 repertoires, and approximately 11 million of these chains were shared by at least two donors. Raw reads were error-corrected and collapsed into unique sequences by a nearest-neighbor algorithm in which closely related sequences were merged to remove PCR and sequencing errors. V, D and J gene segments were assigned by aligning CDR3 sequences to IMGT reference sequences. For a sequence to be retained, a match of at least six nucleotides was required to both a V gene segment and a J gene segment. A rearrangement was called productive if the CDR3 had no stop codons and remained in frame with V and J, and every other rearrangement was called non-productive. Following IMGT convention, CDR3 was defined as the stretch from the second conserved V-encoded cysteine to the conserved J-encoded phenylalanine. The earlier analysis of more than 450 of the donors excluded sequences that lacked an unambiguous match to a single V gene segment. An earlier analysis of fewer than 750 of the donors classified V segments as functional when productive rearrangements were above 56.7% and as segregating when the standard deviation between donors was above 5%. A statistical classification framework was built for diagnosing cytomegalovirus status from the catalog of TCR beta chain sequences. In a later analysis, V and J genes were assigned by comparing TCR nucleotide sequences against IMGT/GENE-DB human TR gene sequences. A later analysis assigned CDR3 sequences and most-parsimonious VDJ recombination scenarios with the TCRdist pipeline. A later analysis defined each TCR beta chain by its CDR3 amino acid sequence plus V-gene family, and excluded reads lacking a unique V-gene family. As a way to deal with suspected cross-contamination and a sequencing artifact, a later analysis dropped nearly 600 nucleotide sequences that were highly shared and had low generation probability. A later analysis calculated a clonal expansion index for each public chain from normalized within-repertoire ranks of inferred template counts. Generation probabilities in a later analysis came from a VDJ recombination model fitted to out-of-frame rearrangements, and those results were checked against IGoR. A later analysis scored TCR-TCR, TCR-HLA and TCR-CMV co-occurrence with hypergeometric tests, applying a repertoire-size bias correction to TCR pairs. A later analysis estimated false discovery rates by permuting HLA or CMV assignments 20 times. A later analysis grouped co-occurring TCRs with DBSCAN, adding TCRdist sequence similarity when clustering within HLA-allele-positive subsets. Co-occurrence clustering excluded repertoires with fewer than 30,000 or more than 120,000 public chains, plus five with anomalous nucleotide sharing. Here the immuneACCESS table is served through TCRdb, limited to in-frame sequences with V and J called. Missing clones are a known gap in these copies; in checked studies unresolved V genes cover under half, and the rest lacks a known reason. The DNA gave D and trimming, while V, J and clone size come from that table. The sample table gives 130,000 or so clones. In total, the top ten clones hold about 2.1% of the sample.

The cohort consisted of fewer than 700 healthy bone marrow donors. At the time of sampling, all cohort members were nominally healthy, though unrecorded immune exposures were likely present. The donor was CMV seronegative and was included in the group of about 400 seronegative cohort members. Each donor provided a peripheral blood sample, and peripheral blood mononuclear cells were used for TCR beta sequencing. Genomic DNA was extracted from the blood cell samples with the Qiagen DNeasy Blood Extraction Kit. General conclusions and limits of the study: Over 15 rarely observed V segments, including chromosome 9 orphons, were excluded from the earlier analysis of approximately 600 of the donors because counts were too low. Because HLA typing was missing for some donors at each locus, association tests included only the typed subset. A later analysis found that TCR association rates varied across HLA loci, with DRB1 alleles showing the most associated TCRs and HLA-C alleles the fewest. A total of 150 or so TCR beta chains were listed by the study as associated with cytomegalovirus. An association between a missense DCLRE1C variant and V-gene and J-gene trimming of TCR beta chains was found in a later genetic analysis and replicated in an independent cohort. According to the authors, the approach could potentially be generalized to other disease states and immunological phenotypes. Some IMGT-functional V segments, including TRBV6-2 and TRBV6-3, could not be distinguished by the 87-base-pair reads and were therefore excluded. The classifier was reported to diagnose cytomegalovirus status with high specificity and sensitivity in both the original cohort and the validation cohort. Most CMV-associated TCR beta chains appeared to be HLA-restricted in a later analysis, and the HLA associations seemed to be driven largely by CMV exposure. According to a later genetic analysis, donors in an Asian-associated ancestry cluster had fewer N-insertions in productive TCRs than the roughly 670-donor mean. Correlated functional status among segregating V segments might reflect linkage disequilibrium, but an unknown experimental factor could not be ruled out. In a later analysis, HLA-associated TCR beta chains showed more clonal expansion and lower generation probabilities than non-associated chains that were equally common. A further reported finding was that TCR beta sequences accurately predicted the HLA-A and HLA-B alleles for most subjects in the first cohort. While some public TCRs were present in many individuals, most TCR sequences turned up only very rarely across donors. The cohort was sequenced for TCR beta chains only, and without alpha or paired-chain data the features that could be detected were limited. In vitro tests confirmed that a few of the cytomegalovirus-associated TCR beta chains recognize cytomegalovirus antigens. When HLA alleles, especially DR and DQ, strongly co-occurred, attributing TCR associations to individual alleles was difficult. A later analysis reported that several top co-occurrence clusters appeared linked to parvovirus B19, influenza, CMV and Epstein-Barr virus. Sequencing depth was assumed to be roughly uniform across donors in the presence/absence analyses, though that assumption may not hold. Immune exposure information for the cohort was limited to CMV serostatus. A cluster of highly shared sequence variants was judged likely to represent a technical artifact of the sequencing pipeline. A later analysis associated 15,000 to 20,000 TCR beta sequences with specific HLA alleles at a false discovery rate of 0.05. In an earlier analysis of over 550 of the donors, most TCR beta V segments were observed in productive rearrangements about 87% or about 30% of the time, broadly matching IMGT annotations.

Trimming at the junction amounts to 0 bases on V and 5 bases on J, and the germline ends lie 11 bases apart. The germline V gene yields SGDLS for CDR1 and YYNGEE for CDR2. Taken from cysteine to phenylalanine, the CDR3 has 14 residues. The sequence is cut down to CDR3 DNA, 42 bases in frame from base 1. The sequenced sample consisted of PBMCs. This sequence originates from a woman aged 55-75 years in good health and CMV-seronegative. The sequence is built from TRBV9 and TRBJ1-2; the D segment cannot be called with confidence. CDR3 loop: CASSVGTAEYGYTF. The nucleotide sequence is given as TGTGCCAGCAGCGTAGGAACAGCGGAGTATGGCTACACCTTC.